The rows below give T cell receptor beta chains drawn from one sample of a study of T-cell reconstitution after alpha-beta-depleted transplantation in children. TCRdb fed the PCR reads into MiXCR, producing one record per CDR3 protein. The sample has more than 550,000 distinct CDR3 sequences, roughly a tenth seen once. This sample comprised PBMCs from the stem cell graft donor, obtained from the stem cell graft. The receptors were gathered from a human donor who donated a stem cell graft to a child with acute myeloid leukemia. Both conserved end residues are part of each CDR3. D genes are given only for firm matches. Clone sizes are given selectively: once, few, many, or a class where the clone is expanded.

J: TRBJ2-2; V: TRBV12-3/TRBV12-4; D: TRBD2; size: -; DNA: TGTGCCACCATACTAGCGGGAGGGTCCGGGGAGCTGTTTTTT; CDR3: CATILAGGSGELFF
J: TRBJ1-4; V: TRBV4-3; D: -; size: -; DNA: TGCGCCAGCAGCCAAGTGGTGACAGGTTTTAATGAAAAACTGTTTTTT; CDR3: CASSQVVTGFNEKLFF
J: TRBJ1-2; V: TRBV10-3; D: -; size: few; DNA: TGTGCCATCAGTGATCGCGGACCTAACTATGGCTACACCTTC; CDR3: CAISDRGPNYGYTF
J: TRBJ2-1; V: TRBV30; D: TRBD2; size: few; DNA: TGTGCCTGGAGTTTGGCTAGCGGGTTGGATGAGCAGTTCTTC; CDR3: CAWSLASGLDEQFF
J: TRBJ2-5; V: TRBV6-1; D: TRBD1; size: -; DNA: TGTGCCAGCAGTCCCCTAGGGACAGGGTCCCAAGAGACCCAGTACTTC; CDR3: CASSPLGTGSQETQYF
J: TRBJ2-2; V: TRBV20-1; D: -; size: -; DNA: TGCAGTGCCGGAACGCTAATGAACACCGGGGAGCTGTTTTTT; CDR3: CSAGTLMNTGELFF
J: TRBJ2-1; V: TRBV6-2/TRBV6-3; D: -; size: few; DNA: TGTGCCAGCAGTCTCTTTAGCGGTTACAATGAGCAGTTCTTC; CDR3: CASSLFSGYNEQFF
J: TRBJ2-3; V: TRBV29-1; D: -; size: -; DNA: TGCAGCGTTGGGGGACAAGATAGCACAGATACGCAGTATTTT; CDR3: CSVGGQDSTDTQYF
J: TRBJ2-7; V: TRBV5-5; D: -; size: -; DNA: TGTGCCAGCAGAAGGGACGGACTTCAGGACTACGAGCAGTACTTC; CDR3: CASRRDGLQDYEQYF
J: TRBJ1-1; V: TRBV29-1; D: TRBD1; size: few; DNA: TGCAGCGTTGAAGCAGGGGGGGGAAACACTGAAGCTTTCTTT; CDR3: CSVEAGGGNTEAFF
J: TRBJ1-5; V: TRBV30; D: -; size: -; DNA: TGTGCCTGGAGGTCGGACGGCTATAGCAATCAGCCCCAGCATTTT; CDR3: CAWRSDGYSNQPQHF
J: TRBJ2-1; V: TRBV30; D: -; size: -; DNA: TGTGCCAGGGGCCAACAAAATGAGCAGTTCTTC; CDR3: CARGQQNEQFF
J: TRBJ1-6; V: TRBV15; D: -; size: -; DNA: TGTGCCACCAGCAGCGGACTGAGCTCCTATAATTCACCCCTCCACTTT; CDR3: CATSSGLSSYNSPLHF
J: TRBJ2-2; V: TRBV20-1; D: -; size: many; DNA: TGCAGTGCTAGTCCGGGACTCCAGAGTACCGGGGAGCTGTTTTTT; CDR3: CSASPGLQSTGELFF
J: TRBJ1-2; V: TRBV2; D: TRBD1; size: -; DNA: TGTGCCAGTACACCAAGGGACAGGACGAACGGCTACACCTTC; CDR3: CASTPRDRTNGYTF
J: TRBJ2-7; V: TRBV12-3/TRBV12-4; D: TRBD2; size: -; DNA: TGTGCCAGCAGTTCGGGACTAGCGGGAGGAGATGGAGGGGAGCAGTACTTC; CDR3: CASSSGLAGGDGGEQYF
J: TRBJ2-1; V: TRBV3-1; D: -; size: many; DNA: TGTGCCAGCAGCCAAGAACAACGGTACAATGAGCAGTTCTTC; CDR3: CASSQEQRYNEQFF
J: TRBJ2-3; V: TRBV29-1; D: -; size: few; DNA: TGCAGCGTTGGGGGGCGGGAGAGGACAGATACGCAGTATTTT; CDR3: CSVGGRERTDTQYF
J: TRBJ1-5; V: TRBV21-1; D: -; size: -; DNA: TGTGCCAGCAGCAAAGGGGGGGTGGATCTCAATCAGCCCCAGCATTTT; CDR3: CASSKGGVDLNQPQHF
J: TRBJ1-6; V: TRBV4-1; D: -; size: few; DNA: TGCGCCAGCAGCCAGGCCCTGGGAAGCTCCTATAATTCACCCCTCCACTTT; CDR3: CASSQALGSSYNSPLHF